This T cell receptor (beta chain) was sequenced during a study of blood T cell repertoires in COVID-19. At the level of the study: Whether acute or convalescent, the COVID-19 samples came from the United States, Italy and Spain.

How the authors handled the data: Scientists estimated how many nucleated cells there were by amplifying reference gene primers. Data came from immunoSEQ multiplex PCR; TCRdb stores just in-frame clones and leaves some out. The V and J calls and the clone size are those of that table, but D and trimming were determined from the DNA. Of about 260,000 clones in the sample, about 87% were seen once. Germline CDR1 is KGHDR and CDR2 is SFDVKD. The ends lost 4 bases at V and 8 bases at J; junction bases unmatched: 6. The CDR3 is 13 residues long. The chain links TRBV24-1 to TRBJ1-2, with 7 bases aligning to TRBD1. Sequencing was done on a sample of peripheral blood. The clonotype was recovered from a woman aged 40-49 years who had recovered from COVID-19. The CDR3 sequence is CATSDTLGGGYTF. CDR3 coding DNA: TGTGCCACCAGTGACACCCTAGGGGGCGGCTACACCTTC.